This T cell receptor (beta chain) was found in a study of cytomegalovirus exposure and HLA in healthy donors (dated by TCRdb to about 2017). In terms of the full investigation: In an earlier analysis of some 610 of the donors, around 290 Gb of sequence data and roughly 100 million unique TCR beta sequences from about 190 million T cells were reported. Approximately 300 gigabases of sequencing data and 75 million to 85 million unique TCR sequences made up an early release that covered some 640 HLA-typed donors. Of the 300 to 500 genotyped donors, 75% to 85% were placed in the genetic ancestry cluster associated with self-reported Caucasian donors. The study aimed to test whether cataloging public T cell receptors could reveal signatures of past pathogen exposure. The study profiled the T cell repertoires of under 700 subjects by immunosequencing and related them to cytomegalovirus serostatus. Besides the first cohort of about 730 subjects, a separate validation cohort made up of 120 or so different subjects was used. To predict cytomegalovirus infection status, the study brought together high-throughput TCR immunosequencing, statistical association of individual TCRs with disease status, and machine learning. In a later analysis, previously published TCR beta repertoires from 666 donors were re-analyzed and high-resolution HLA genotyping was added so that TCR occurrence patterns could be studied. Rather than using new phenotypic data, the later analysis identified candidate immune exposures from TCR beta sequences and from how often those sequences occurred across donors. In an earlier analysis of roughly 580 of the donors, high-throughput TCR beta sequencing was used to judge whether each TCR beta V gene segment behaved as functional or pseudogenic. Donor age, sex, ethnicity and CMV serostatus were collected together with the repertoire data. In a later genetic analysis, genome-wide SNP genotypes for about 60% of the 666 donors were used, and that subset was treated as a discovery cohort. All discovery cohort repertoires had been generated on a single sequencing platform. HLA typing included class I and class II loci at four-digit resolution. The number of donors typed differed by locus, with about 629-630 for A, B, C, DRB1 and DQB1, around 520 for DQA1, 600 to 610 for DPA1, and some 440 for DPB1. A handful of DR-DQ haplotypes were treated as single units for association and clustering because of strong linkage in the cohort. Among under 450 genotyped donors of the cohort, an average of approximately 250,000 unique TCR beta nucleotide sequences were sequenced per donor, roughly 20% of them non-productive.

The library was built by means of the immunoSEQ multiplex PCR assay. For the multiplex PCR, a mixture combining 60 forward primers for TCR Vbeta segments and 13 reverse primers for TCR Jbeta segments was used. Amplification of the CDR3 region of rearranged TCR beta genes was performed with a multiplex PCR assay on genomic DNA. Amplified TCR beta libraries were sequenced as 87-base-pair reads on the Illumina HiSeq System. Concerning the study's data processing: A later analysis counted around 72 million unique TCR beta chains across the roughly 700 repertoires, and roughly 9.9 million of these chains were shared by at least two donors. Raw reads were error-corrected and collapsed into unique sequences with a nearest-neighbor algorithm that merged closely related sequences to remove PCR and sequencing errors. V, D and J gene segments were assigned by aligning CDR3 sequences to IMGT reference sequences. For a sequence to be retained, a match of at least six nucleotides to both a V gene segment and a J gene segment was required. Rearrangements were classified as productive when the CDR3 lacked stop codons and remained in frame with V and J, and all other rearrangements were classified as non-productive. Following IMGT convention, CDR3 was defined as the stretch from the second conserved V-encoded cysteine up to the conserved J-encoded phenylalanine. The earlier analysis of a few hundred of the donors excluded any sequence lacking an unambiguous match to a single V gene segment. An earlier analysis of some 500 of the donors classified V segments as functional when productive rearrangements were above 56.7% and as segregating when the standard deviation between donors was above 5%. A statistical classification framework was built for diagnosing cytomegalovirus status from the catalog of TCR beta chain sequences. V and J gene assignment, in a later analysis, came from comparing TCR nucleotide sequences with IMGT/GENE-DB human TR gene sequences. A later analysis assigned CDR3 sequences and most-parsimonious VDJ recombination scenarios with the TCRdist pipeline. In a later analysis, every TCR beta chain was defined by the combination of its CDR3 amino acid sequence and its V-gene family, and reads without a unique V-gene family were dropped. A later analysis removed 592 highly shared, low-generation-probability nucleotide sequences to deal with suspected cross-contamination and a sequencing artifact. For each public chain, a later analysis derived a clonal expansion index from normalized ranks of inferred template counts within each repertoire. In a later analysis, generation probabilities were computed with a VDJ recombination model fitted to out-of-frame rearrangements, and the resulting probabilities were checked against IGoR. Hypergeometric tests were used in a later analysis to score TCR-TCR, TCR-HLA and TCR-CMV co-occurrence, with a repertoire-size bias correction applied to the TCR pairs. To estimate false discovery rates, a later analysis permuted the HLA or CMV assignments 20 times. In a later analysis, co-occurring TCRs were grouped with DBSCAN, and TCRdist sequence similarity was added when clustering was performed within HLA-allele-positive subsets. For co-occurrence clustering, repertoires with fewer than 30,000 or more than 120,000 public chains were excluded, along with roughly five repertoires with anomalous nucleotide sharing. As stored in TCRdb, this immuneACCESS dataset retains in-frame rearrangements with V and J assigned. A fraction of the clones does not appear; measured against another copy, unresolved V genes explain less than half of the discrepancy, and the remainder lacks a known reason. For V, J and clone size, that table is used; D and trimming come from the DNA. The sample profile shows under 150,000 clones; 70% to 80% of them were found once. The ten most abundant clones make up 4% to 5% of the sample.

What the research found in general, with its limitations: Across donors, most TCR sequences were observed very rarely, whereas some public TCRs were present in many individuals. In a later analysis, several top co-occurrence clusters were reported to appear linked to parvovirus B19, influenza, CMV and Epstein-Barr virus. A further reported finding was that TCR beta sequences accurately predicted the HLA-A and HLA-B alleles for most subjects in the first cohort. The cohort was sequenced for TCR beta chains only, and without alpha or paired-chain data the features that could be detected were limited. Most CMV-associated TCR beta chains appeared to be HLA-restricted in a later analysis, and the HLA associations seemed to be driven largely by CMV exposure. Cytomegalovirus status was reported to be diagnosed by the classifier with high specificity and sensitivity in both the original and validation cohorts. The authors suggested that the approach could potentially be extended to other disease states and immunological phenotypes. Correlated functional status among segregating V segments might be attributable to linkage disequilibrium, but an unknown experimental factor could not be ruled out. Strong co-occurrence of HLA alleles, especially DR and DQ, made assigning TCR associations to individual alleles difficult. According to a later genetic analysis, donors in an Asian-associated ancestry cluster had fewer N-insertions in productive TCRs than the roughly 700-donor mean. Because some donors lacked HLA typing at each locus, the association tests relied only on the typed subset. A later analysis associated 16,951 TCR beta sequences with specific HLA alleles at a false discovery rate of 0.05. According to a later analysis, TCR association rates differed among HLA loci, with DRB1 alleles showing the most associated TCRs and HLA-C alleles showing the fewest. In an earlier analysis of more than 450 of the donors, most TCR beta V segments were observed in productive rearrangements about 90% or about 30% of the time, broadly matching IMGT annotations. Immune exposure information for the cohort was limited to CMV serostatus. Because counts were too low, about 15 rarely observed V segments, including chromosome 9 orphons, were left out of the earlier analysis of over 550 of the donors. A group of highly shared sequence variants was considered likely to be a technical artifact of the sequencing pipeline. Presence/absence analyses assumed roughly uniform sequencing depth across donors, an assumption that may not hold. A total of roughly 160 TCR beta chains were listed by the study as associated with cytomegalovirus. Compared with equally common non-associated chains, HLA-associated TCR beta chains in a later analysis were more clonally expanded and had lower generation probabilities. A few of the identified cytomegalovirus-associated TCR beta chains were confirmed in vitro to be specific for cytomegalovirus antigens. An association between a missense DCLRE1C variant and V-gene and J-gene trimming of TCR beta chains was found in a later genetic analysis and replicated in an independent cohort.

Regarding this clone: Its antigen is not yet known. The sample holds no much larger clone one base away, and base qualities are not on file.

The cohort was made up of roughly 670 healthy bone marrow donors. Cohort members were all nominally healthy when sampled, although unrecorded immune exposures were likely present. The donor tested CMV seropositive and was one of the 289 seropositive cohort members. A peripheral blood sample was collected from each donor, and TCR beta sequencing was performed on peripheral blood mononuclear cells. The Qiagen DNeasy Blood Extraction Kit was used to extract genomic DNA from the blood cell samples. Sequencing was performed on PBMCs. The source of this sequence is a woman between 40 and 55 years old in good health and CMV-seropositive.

For the CDR3, the sequence is CASSLSGDNYGYTF. In nucleotide form, the sequence is TGTGCCAGCAGCTTAAGCGGGGATAACTATGGCTACACCTTC. This chain joins TRBV7-9 to TRBJ1-2; the D gene remains uncertain. V gives up 2 bases and J gives up 1 base, and the segment between their germline ends measures 8 bases. From its cysteine to its phenylalanine, the CDR3 spans 14 amino acids. Only the CDR3 DNA stays, 42 bases, in frame from base 1. As encoded in the germline V gene (reference sequence), CDR1 is SEHNR while CDR2 is FQNEAQ.